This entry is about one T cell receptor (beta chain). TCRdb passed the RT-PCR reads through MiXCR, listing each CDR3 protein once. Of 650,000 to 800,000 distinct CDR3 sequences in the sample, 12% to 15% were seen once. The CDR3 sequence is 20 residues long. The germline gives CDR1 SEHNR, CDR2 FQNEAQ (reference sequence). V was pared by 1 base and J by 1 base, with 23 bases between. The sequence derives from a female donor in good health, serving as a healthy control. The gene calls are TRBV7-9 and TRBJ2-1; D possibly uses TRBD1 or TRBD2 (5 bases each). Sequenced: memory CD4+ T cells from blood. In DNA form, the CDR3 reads TGTGCCAGCAGCTTAGTAGGGGCCTTCGGGGTATCCAATTCCTACAATGAGCAGTTCTTC. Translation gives CASSLVGAFGVSNSYNEQFF. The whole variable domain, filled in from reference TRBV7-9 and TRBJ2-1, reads DTGVSQNPRHKITKRGQNVTFRCDPISEHNRLYWYRQTLGQGPEFLTYFQNEAQLEKSRLLSDRFSAERPKGSFSTLEIQRTEQGDSAMYLCASSLVGAFGVSNSYNEQFFGPGTRLTVL.